This entry describes one TCR beta chain. Repertoires were generated with immunoSEQ multiplex PCR, while TCRdb's copy carries only in-frame clones and drops some. This sample yields about 60,000 clones, of which 65% to 90% are seen a single time; over 0.45% belongs to the top ten. V was cut by 6 bases and J by 7 bases, with 23 bases left in between. The CDR3 length is 16 residues. From germline, CDR1 is SNHLY and CDR2 FYNNEI. These data come from a study of OX40 agonist ivuxolimab in advanced cancers. The clonotype was recovered from an adult with an advanced solid tumor such as melanoma, head and neck, liver or kidney cancer. Material: CD4+ or CD8+ T cells sorted from blood, obtained in a trial of the OX40 agonist ivuxolimab. The gene calls are TRBV2 and TRBJ2-3, with D perhaps TRBD2 (6 bases). The CDR3 region has the DNA TGTGCCAGCAGCGAACGAGGCGGGACGGGCACGAATACGCAGTATTTT. Protein sequence: CASSERGGTGTNTQYF.